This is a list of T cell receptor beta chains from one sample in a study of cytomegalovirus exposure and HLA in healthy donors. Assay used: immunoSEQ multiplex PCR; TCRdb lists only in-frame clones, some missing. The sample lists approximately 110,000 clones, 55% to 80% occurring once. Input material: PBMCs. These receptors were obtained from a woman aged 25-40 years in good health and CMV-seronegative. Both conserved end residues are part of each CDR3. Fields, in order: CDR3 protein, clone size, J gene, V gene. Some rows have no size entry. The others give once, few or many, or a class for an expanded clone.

CDR3 protein: CASSLGTSGRSGSYEQYF
clone size: NA
J gene: TRBJ2-7
V gene: TRBV5-1

CDR3 protein: CASSYVARVEEKLFF
clone size: few
J gene: TRBJ1-4
V gene: TRBV6-5

CDR3 protein: CASSPGGLANEKLFF
clone size: NA
J gene: TRBJ1-4
V gene: TRBV28

CDR3 protein: CASREGYGELFF
clone size: few
J gene: TRBJ2-2
V gene: TRBV7-6

CDR3 protein: CASSPTGGLEQYF
clone size: NA
J gene: TRBJ2-7
V gene: TRBV4-1

CDR3 protein: CASSLGQLAKNIQYF
clone size: NA
J gene: TRBJ2-4
V gene: TRBV28

CDR3 protein: CASSSFRTGTDTQYF
clone size: once
J gene: TRBJ2-3
V gene: TRBV13

CDR3 protein: CASSQTTGNTEAFF
clone size: NA
J gene: TRBJ1-1
V gene: TRBV16

CDR3 protein: CASSQELLAGGGTDTQYF
clone size: NA
J gene: TRBJ2-3
V gene: TRBV4-2

CDR3 protein: CASSLGRGRQPQHF
clone size: NA
J gene: TRBJ1-5
V gene: TRBV13

CDR3 protein: CASSSRGGVPTYNEQFF
clone size: NA
J gene: TRBJ2-1
V gene: TRBV5-8

CDR3 protein: CASSPGAGGPWGSEQFF
clone size: NA
J gene: TRBJ2-1
V gene: TRBV18

CDR3 protein: CASSVRTAATNEKLFF
clone size: NA
J gene: TRBJ1-4
V gene: TRBV4-1

CDR3 protein: CASGTGVNNEQFF
clone size: NA
J gene: TRBJ2-1
V gene: TRBV6-1

CDR3 protein: CASSLGHDSYEQYF
clone size: NA
J gene: TRBJ2-7
V gene: TRBV28

CDR3 protein: CASSITSGSDTQYF
clone size: NA
J gene: TRBJ2-3
V gene: TRBV19

CDR3 protein: CASTPGLGNQDTQYF
clone size: NA
J gene: TRBJ2-3
V gene: TRBV27

CDR3 protein: CASNHRGPASYEQYF
clone size: NA
J gene: TRBJ2-7
V gene: TRBV27

CDR3 protein: CASSPGTVNEQFF
clone size: NA
J gene: TRBJ2-1
V gene: TRBV28

CDR3 protein: CASSLGQAGETQYF
clone size: NA
J gene: TRBJ2-5
V gene: TRBV5-1

CDR3 protein: CASSLTGESGYTF
clone size: NA
J gene: TRBJ1-2
V gene: TRBV5-1

CDR3 protein: CATRTGGYNEQFF
clone size: NA
J gene: TRBJ2-1
V gene: TRBV25-1

CDR3 protein: CASSLLQGGTGELFF
clone size: once
J gene: TRBJ2-2
V gene: TRBV7-8